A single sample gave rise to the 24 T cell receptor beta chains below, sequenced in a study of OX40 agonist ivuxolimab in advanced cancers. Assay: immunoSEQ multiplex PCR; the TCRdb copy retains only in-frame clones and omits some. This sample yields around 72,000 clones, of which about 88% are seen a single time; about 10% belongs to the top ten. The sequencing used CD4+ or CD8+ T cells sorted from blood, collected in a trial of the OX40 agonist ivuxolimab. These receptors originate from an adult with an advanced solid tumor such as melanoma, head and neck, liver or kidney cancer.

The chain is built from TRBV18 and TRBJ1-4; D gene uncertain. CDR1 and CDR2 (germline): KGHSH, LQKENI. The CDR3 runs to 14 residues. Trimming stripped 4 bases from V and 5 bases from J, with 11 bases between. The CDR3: CASSLINGNEKLFF. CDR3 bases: TGTGCCAGCTCACTAATCAACGGGAATGAAAAACTGTTTTTT.

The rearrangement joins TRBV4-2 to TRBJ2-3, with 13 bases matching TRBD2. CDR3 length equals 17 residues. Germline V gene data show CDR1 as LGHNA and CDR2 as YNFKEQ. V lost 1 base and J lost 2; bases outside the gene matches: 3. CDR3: CASSQGGLAGATDTQYF. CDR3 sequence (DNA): TGTGCCAGCAGCCAAGGAGGACTAGCGGGGGCCACAGATACGCAGTATTTT.

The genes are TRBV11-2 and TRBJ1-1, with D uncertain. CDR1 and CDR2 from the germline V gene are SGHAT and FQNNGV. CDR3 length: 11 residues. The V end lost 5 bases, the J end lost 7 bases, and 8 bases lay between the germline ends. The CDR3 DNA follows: TGTGCCAGCAGCGGGCAGATTGAAGCTTTCTTT. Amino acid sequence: CASSGQIEAFF.

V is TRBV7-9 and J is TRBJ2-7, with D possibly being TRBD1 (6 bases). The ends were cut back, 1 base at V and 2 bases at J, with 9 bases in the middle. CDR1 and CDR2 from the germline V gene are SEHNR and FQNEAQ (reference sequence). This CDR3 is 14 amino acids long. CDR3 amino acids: CASSLGAGAYEQYF. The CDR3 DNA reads TGTGCCAGCAGCTTAGGTGCAGGGGCCTACGAGCAGTACTTC.

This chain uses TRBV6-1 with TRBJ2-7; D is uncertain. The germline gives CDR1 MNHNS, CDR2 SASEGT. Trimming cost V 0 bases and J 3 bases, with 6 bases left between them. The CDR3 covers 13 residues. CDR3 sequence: CASSEAEHYEQYF. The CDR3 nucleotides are TGTGCCAGCAGTGAAGCCGAGCACTACGAGCAGTACTTC.

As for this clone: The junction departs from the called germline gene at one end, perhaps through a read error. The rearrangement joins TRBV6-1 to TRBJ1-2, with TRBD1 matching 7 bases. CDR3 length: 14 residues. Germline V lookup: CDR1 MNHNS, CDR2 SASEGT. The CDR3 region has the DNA TGTGCCAGCAGTAAAGCGGGACAGACATATGGCTACACCTTC. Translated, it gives CASSKAGQTYGYTF.

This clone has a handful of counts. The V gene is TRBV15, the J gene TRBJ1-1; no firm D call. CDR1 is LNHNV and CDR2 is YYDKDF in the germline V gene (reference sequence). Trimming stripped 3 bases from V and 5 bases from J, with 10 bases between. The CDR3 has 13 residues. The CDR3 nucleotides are TGTGCCACCAGCAGGGTGACGGTGACTGAAGCTTTCTTT. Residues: CATSRVTVTEAFF.

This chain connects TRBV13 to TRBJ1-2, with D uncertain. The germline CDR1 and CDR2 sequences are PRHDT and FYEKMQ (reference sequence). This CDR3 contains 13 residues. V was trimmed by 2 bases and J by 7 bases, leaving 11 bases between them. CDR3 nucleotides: TGTGCCAGCAGCTTAAGCCCAGCAACTGGCTACACCTTC. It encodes CASSLSPATGYTF.

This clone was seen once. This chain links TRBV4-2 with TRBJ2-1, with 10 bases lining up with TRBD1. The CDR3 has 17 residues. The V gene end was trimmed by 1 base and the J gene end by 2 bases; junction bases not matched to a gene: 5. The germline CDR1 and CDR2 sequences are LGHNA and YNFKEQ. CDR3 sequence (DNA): TGTGCCAGCAGCCAAGGAGCGGGACAGGGGACCTACAATGAGCAGTTCTTC. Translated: CASSQGAGQGTYNEQFF.

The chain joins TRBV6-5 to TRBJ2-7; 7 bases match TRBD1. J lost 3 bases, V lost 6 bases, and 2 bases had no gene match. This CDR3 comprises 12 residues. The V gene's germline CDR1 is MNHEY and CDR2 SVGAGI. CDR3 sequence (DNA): TGTGCCAGCAGGGGACAGTACTACGAGCAGTACTTC. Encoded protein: CASRGQYYEQYF.

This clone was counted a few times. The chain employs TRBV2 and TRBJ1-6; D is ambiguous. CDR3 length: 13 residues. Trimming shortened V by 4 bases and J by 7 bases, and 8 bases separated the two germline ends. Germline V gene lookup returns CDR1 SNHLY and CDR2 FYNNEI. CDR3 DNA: TGTGCCAGCAGTGCTGAAAGAAATTCACCCCTCCACTTT. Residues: CASSAERNSPLHF.

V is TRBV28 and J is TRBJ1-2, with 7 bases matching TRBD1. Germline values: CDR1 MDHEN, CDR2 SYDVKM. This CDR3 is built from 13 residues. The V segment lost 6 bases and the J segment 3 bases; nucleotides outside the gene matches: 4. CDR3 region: CASRSGTDYGYTF. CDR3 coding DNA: TGTGCCAGCAGATCCGGGACAGACTATGGCTACACCTTC.

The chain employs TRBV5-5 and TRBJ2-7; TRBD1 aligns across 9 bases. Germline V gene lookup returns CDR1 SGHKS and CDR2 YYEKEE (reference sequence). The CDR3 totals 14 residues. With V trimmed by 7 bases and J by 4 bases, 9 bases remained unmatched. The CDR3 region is CASGSGQGFYEQYF. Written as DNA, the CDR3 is TGTGCCAGCGGTTCAGGACAGGGGTTTTACGAGCAGTACTTC.

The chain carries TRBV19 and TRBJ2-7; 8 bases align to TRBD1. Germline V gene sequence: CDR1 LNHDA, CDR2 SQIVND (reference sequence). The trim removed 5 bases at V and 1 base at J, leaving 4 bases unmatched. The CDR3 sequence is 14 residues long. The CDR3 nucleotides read TGTGCCAGTAGTCGCCGGGACAGGTCCTACGAGCAGTACTTC. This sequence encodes CASSRRDRSYEQYF.

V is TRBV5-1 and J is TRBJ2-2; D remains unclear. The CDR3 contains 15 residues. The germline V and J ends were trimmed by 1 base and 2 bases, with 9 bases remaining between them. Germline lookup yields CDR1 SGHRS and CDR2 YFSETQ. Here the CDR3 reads CASSLNPTNTGELFF. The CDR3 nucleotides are TGCGCCAGCAGCTTGAACCCCACCAACACCGGGGAGCTGTTTTTT.

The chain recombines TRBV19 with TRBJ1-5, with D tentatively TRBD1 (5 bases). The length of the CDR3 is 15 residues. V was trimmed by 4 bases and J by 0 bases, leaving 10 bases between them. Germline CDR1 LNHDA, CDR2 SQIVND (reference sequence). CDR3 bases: TGTGCCAGTAGTAACGCAGGGACTAGCAATCAGCCCCAGCATTTT. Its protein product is CASSNAGTSNQPQHF.

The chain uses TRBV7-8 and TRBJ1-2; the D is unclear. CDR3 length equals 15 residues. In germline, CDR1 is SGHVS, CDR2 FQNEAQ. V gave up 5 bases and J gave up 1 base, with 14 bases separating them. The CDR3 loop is CASSRQQTGNYGYTF. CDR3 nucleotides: TGTGCCAGCAGCCGTCAACAGACGGGTAACTATGGCTACACCTTC.

The CDR3 protein is CASRWLAGAYYSYNEQFF. For the CDR3, the DNA is TGTGCCAGCAGATGGCTAGCGGGGGCCTATTACTCCTACAATGAGCAGTTCTTC. The rearrangement links TRBV2 to TRBJ2-1; 10 bases map to TRBD2. The germline gives CDR1 SNHLY, CDR2 FYNNEI. V trimming: 6 bases; J trimming: 0 bases; junction bases outside the gene matches: 11. There are 18 residues in the CDR3.

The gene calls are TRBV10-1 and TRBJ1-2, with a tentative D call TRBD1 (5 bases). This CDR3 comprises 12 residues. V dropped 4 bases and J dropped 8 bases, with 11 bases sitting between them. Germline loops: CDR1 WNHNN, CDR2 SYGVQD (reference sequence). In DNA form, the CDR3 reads TGCGCCAGCAGTGGAGGGGCTGGGGGCTACACCTTC. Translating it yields CASSGGAGGYTF.

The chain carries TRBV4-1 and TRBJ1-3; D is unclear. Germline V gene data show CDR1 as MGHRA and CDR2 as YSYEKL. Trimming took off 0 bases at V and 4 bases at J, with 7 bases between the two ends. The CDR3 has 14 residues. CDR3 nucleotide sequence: TGCGCCAGCAGCCAAGATTCGAGGGGAAACACCATATATTTT. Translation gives CASSQDSRGNTIYF.

CDR3: CASSWAETQYF. In DNA, the CDR3 is TGTGCCAGTAGTTGGGCAGAGACCCAGTACTTC. This chain links TRBV19 with TRBJ2-5; D remains ambiguous. This CDR3 has 11 amino acids. Trimming took off 5 bases at V and 4 bases at J, with 5 bases between the two ends. In germline, CDR1 is LNHDA, CDR2 SQIVND (reference sequence).

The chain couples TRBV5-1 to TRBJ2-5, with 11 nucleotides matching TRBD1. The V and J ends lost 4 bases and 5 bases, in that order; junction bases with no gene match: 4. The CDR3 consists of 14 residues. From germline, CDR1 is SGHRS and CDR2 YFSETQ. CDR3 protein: CASSMGQGEETQYF. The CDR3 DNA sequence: TGCGCCAGCAGCATGGGACAGGGGGAGGAGACCCAGTACTTC.

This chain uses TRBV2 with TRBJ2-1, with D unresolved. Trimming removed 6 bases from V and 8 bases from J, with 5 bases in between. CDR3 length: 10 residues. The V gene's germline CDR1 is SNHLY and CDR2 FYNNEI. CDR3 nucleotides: TGTGCCAGCAGCATTTATGAGCAGTTCTTC. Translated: CASSIYEQFF.

This chain's CDR3 is CASSQDGSGGTAEQYF. CDR3 nucleotide sequence: TGTGCCAGCAGCCAAGACGGGAGCGGGGGTACGGCCGAGCAGTACTTC. V and J are TRBV7-2 and TRBJ2-7; 8 positions agree with TRBD2. The CDR3 is made up of 16 amino acids. Germline lookup yields CDR1 SGHTA and CDR2 FQGNSA. V shed 5 bases, J shed 6 bases, and the junction held 15 bases outside the gene matches. The full variable domain, with the rest looked up from reference TRBV7-2 and TRBJ2-7, is GAGVSQSPSNKVTEKGKDVELRCDPISGHTALYWYRQSLGQGLEFLIYFQGNSAPDKSGLPSDRFSAERTGGSVSTLTIQRTQQEDSAVYLCASSQDGSGGTAEQYFGPGTRLTVT.